This TCR beta chain originates from a study of blood T cell repertoires in COVID-19. At the level of the study: Some COVID-19 samples were acute and others convalescent; all came from the United States, Italy and Spain.

In the original analysis: Reference gene primer amplification gave estimated nucleated cell counts. This table comes from immunoSEQ multiplex PCR, and its TCRdb copy is limited to in-frame clones, with some not included. V and J calls and clone size follow that table, whereas D and trimming were derived from the DNA. Counted here are approximately 230,000 clones, around 80% occurring once; the ten biggest clones make up roughly 4.2%. Looked up from germline, CDR1 is SGHRS and CDR2 is YFSETQ. V shed 4 bases and J shed 5 bases, with 21 bases lying between them. The CDR3 contains 16 residues. The TCR originated in a woman aged 40 to 50 with active or convalescent COVID-19. This chain uses TRBV5-1 with TRBJ2-5; D might be TRBD2 (6 bases). The sequenced sample consisted of peripheral blood. The CDR3 coding sequence is TGCGCCAGCAGCGGGGAAACGGGACTCCGAGGCGAGACCCAGTACTTC. Its protein is CASSGETGLRGETQYF.